These 2 T cell receptor beta chains were all obtained from the same sample, sequenced in a study of T-cell reconstitution after alpha-beta-depleted transplantation in children. Unique molecular identifiers were used to barcode this TCRbeta library. TCRdb analysed the PCR reads with MiXCR anew, one entry per CDR3 protein. Of a few hundred thousand distinct CDR3 sequences in the sample, over 20% were seen once. Sequenced here: PBMCs, sampled before TCRalphabeta/CD19-depleted stem cell transplant. Receptors were obtained from a boy in the first two years of life with Wiskott-Aldrich syndrome, due to receive a stem cell transplant.

J is TRBJ1-6 and V is TRBV5-5; D is undetermined. The germline V and J ends were trimmed by 0 bases and 8 bases, with 12 bases remaining between them. The CDR3 contains 15 residues. From germline, CDR1 is SGHKS and CDR2 YYEKEE (reference sequence). CDR3 sequence (DNA): TGTGCCAGCAGCTTGGAGGCTGAGATTTATTCACCCCTCCACTTT. Translation: CASSLEAEIYSPLHF.

This clonotype appeared a few times. The CDR3 DNA is TGTGCCAGCAGCTTATCCCTTGTGGACATTCAGTACTTC. Translated, it gives CASSLSLVDIQYF. The J gene is TRBJ2-4, the V gene TRBV11-1; no clear D gene. Per the germline V gene, CDR1 is SGHAT and CDR2 is FQDESV (reference sequence). V lost 2 bases to trimming and J lost 8 bases, with 10 bases between them. The CDR3 consists of 13 residues.